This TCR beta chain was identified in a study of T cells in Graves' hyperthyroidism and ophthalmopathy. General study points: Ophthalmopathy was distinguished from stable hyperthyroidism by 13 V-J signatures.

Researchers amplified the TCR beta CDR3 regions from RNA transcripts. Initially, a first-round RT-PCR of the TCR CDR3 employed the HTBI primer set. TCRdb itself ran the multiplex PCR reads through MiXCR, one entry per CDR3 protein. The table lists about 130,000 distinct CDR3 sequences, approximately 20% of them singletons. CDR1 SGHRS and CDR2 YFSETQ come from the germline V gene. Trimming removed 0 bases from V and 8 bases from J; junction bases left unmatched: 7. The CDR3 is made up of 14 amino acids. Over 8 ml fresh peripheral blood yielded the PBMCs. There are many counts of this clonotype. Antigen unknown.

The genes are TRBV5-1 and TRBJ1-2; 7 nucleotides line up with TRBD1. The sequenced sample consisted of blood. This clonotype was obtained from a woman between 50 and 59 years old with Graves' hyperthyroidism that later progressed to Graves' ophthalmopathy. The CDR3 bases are TGCGCCAGCAGCTTGGTAGAGGGGGCAGGAGGCTACACCTTC. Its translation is CASSLVEGAGGYTF.